The clone carrying this T cell receptor (beta chain) is a singleton in its sample. The data were taken from a study of blood T cell repertoires in COVID-19. Study context: Sources were T cells, B-cell-depleted T cells, or PBMCs; the material itself was cDNA or gDNA.

The trim removed 2 bases at V and 3 bases at J, leaving 5 bases unmatched. The CDR3 sequence is 16 residues long. CDR1 is LNHDA, CDR2 SQIVND, per germline (reference sequence). Participant age was about 18 to 89 years, and participants resided in approximately 25 US areas. The study assigned cohorts using participant-reported clinical history. Produced via immunoSEQ multiplex PCR; TCRdb's table is partial and in-frame only. The sample holds nearly 350,000 clones, about 90% seen once. The chain combines TRBV19 with TRBJ1-5, with TRBD1 matching over 9 bases. Sequencing was done on a sample of PBMCs or T cells enriched from blood (not recorded which). The TCR comes from a woman in her twenties or thirties who had recovered from COVID-19. In nucleotides, the CDR3 is TGTGCCAGTAGTATATCGGGGACAGGGTTCAATCAGCCCCAGCATTTT. Translation: CASSISGTGFNQPQHF. Full variable domain (rest looked up from reference TRBV19 and TRBJ1-5): DGGITQSPKYLFRKEGQNVTLSCEQNLNHDAMYWYRQDPGQGLRLIYYSQIVNDFQKGDIAEGYSVSREKKESFPLTVTSAQKNPTAFYLCASSISGTGFNQPQHFGDGTRLSIL.